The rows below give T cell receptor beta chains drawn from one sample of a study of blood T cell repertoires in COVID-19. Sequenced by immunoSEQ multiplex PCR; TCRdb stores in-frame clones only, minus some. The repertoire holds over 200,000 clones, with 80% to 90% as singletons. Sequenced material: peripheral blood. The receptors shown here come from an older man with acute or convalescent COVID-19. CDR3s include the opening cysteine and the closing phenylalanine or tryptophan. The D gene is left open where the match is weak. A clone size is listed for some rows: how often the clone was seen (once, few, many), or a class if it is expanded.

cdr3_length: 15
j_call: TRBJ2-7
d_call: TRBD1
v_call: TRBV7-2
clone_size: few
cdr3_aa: CASSSPATGAYEQYF
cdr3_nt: TGTGCCAGCAGCTCACCCGCGACAGGGGCATACGAGCAGTACTTC

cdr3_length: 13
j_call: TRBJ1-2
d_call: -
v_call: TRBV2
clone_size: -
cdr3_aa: CASSEGGNYGYTF
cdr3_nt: TGTGCCAGCAGTGAGGGGGGAAACTATGGCTACACCTTC

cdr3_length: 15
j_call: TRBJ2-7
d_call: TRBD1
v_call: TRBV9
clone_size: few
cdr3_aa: CASSASWDRVYEQYF
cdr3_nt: TGTGCCAGCAGCGCCAGTTGGGACAGGGTTTACGAGCAGTACTTC

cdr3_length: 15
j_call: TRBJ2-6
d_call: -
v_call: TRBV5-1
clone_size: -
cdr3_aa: CASRQQGSGANVLTF
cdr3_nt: TGCGCCAGCAGGCAGCAGGGGTCTGGGGCCAACGTCCTGACTTTC

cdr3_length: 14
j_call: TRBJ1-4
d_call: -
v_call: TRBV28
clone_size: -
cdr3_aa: CASSMTGTNEKLFF
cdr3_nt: TGTGCCAGCAGTATGACGGGAACTAATGAAAAACTATTTTTT

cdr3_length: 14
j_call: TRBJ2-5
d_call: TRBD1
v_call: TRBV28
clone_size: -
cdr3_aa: CASSLQGAGETQYF
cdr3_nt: TGTGCCAGCAGCCTACAGGGGGCGGGGGAGACCCAGTACTTC

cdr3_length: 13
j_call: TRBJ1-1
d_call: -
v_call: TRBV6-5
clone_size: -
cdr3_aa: CASIDIRNTEAFF
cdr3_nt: TGTGCCAGCATAGACATTCGGAACACTGAAGCTTTCTTT

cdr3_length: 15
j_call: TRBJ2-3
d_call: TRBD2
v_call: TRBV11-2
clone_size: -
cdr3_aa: CASSFPAGGADTQYF
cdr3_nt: TGTGCCAGCAGCTTCCCAGCGGGAGGGGCAGATACGCAGTATTTT

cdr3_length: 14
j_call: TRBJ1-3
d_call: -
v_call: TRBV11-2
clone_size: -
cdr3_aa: CASSFSDSGNTIYF
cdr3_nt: TGTGCCAGCAGCTTCAGTGACTCTGGAAACACCATATATTTT

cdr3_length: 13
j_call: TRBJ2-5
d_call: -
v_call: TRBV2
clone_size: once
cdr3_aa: CASLTEGSETQYF
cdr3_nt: TGTGCCAGCCTAACGGAGGGTTCGGAGACCCAGTACTTC

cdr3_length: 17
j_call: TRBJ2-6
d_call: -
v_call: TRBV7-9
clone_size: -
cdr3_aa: CASSRSRGASGANVLTF
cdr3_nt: TGTGCCAGCAGCCGGAGTCGTGGGGCATCAGGGGCCAACGTCCTGACTTTC

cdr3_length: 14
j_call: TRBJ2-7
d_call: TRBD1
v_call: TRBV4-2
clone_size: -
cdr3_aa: CASSQGTGQHEQYF
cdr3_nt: TGTGCCAGCAGCCAAGGGACAGGGCAACACGAGCAGTACTTC

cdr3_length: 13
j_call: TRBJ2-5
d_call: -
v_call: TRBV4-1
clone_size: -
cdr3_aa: CASSHDTQETQYF
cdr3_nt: TGCGCCAGCAGCCATGATACTCAAGAGACCCAGTACTTC

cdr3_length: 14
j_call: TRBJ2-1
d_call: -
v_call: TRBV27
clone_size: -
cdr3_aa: CASSWGLPYNEQFF
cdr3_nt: TGTGCCAGCAGTTGGGGACTCCCCTACAATGAGCAGTTCTTC